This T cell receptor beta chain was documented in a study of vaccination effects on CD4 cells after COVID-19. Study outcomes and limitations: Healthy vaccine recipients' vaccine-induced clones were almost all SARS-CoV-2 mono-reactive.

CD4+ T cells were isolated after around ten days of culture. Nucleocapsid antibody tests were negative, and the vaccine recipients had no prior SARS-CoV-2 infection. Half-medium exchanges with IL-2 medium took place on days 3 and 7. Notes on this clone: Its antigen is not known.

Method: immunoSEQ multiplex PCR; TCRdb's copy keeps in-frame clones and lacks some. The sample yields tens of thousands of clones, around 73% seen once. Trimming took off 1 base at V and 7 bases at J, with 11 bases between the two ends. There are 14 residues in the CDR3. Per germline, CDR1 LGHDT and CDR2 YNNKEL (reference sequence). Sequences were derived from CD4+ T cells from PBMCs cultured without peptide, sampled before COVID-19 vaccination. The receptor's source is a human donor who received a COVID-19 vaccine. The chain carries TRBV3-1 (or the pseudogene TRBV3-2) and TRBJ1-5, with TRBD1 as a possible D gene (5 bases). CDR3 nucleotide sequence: TGTGCCAGCAGCCAAGGGTCAGGGAACCAGCCCCAGCATTTT. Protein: CASSQGSGNQPQHF.